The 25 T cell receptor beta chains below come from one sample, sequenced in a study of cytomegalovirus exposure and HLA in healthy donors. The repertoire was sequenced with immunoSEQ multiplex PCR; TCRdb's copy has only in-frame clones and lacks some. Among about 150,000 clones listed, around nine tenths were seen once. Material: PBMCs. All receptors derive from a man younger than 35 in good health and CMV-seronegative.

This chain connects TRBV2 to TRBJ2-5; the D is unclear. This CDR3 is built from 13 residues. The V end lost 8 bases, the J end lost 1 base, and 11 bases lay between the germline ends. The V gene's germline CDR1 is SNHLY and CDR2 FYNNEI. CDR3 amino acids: CASGVRLQETQYF. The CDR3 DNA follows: TGTGCCAGCGGTGTCCGACTCCAAGAGACCCAGTACTTC.

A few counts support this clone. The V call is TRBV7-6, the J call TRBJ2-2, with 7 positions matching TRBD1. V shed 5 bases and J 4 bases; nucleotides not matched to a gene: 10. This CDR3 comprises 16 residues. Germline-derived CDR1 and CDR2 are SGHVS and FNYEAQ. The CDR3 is CASSPNTGVPTGELFF. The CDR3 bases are TGTGCCAGCAGCCCCAATACAGGGGTCCCCACCGGGGAGCTGTTTTTT.

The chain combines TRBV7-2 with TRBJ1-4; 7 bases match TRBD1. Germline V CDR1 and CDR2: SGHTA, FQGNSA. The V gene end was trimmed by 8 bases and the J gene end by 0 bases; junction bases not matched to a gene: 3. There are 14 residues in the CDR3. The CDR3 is CASGTVATNEKLFF. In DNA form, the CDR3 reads TGTGCCAGCGGGACAGTTGCAACTAATGAAAAACTGTTTTTT.

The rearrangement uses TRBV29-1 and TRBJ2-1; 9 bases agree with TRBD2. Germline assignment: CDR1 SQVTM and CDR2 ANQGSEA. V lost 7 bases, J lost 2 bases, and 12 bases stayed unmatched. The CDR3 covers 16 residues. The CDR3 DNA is TGCAGCGGATCCCCGACTAGCGGAGAGACCTACAATGAGCAGTTCTTC. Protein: CSGSPTSGETYNEQFF.

CDR3 protein: CASSSRGGGETQYF. CDR3 nucleotides: TGTGCCAGCAGCTCCCGAGGGGGCGGGGAGACCCAGTACTTC. The chain links TRBV7-6 to TRBJ2-5, with 7 bases identical to TRBD1. Trimming took 4 bases from V and 5 from J; bases not matched to a gene: 7. Germline CDR1 reads SGHVS; CDR2 reads FNYEAQ. There are 14 residues in the CDR3.

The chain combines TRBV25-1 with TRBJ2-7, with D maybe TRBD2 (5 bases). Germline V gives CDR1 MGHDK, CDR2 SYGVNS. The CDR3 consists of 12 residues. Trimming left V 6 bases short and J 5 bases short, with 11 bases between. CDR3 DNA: TGTGCCAGCAGCTTAGAGGGCAACGAGCAGTACTTC. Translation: CASSLEGNEQYF.

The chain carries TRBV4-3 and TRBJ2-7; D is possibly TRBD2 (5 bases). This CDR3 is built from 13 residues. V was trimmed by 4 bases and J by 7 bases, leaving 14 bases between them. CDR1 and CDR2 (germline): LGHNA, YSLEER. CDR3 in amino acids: CASSPEMGVEQYF. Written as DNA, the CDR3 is TGCGCCAGCAGCCCCGAGATGGGAGTTGAGCAGTACTTC.

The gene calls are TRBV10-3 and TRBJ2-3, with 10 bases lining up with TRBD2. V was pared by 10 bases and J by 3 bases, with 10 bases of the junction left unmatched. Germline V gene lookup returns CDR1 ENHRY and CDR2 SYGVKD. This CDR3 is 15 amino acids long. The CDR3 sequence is CATRGSGGETDTQYF. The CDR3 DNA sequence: TGTGCCACCCGTGGGAGCGGGGGGGAGACAGATACGCAGTATTTT.

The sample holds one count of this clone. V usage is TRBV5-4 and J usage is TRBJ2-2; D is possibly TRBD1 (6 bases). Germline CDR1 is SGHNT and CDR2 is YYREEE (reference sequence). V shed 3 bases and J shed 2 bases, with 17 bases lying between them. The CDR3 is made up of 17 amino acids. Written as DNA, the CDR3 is TGTGCCAGCAGCTCCCAAGATTGGGACACCAACACCGGGGAGCTGTTTTTT. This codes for CASSSQDWDTNTGELFF.

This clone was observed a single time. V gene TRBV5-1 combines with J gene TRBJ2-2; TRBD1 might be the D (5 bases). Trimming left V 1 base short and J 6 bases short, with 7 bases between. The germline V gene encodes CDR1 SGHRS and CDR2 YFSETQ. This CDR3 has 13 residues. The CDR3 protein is CASSLIGAGELFF. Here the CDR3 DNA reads TGCGCCAGCAGCTTGATAGGGGCCGGGGAGCTGTTTTTT.

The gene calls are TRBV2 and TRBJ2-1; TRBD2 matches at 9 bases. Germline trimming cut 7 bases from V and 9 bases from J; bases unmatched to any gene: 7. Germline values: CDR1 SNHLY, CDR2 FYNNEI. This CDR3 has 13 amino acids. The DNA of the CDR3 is TGTGCCAGCATTTTAGCGGGGGCCTCTGAGCAGTTCTTC. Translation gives CASILAGASEQFF.

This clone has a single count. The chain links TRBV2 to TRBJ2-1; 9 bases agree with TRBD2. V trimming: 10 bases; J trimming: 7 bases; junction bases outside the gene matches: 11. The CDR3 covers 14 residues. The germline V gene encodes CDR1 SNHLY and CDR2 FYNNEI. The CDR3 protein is CANAGLAGRNEQFF. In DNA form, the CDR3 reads TGTGCCAACGCGGGACTAGCCGGTAGGAATGAGCAGTTCTTC.

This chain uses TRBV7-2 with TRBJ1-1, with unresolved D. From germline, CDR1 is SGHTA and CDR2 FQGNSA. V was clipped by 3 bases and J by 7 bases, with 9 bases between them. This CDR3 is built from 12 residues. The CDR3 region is CASSFGELEAFF. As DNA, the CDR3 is TGTGCCAGCAGCTTCGGGGAACTTGAAGCTTTCTTT.

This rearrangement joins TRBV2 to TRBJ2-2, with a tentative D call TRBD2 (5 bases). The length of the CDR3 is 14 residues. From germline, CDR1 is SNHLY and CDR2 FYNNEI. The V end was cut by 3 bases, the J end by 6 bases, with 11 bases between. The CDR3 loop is CASSDGIGAGELFF. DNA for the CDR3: TGTGCCAGCAGTGACGGGATCGGGGCCGGGGAGCTGTTTTTT.

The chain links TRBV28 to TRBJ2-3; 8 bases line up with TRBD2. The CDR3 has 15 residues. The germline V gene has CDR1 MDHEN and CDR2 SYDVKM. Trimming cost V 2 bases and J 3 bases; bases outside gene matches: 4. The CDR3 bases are TGTGCCAGCAGTTTACCGGGAGGGTGGACAGATACGCAGTATTTT. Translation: CASSLPGGWTDTQYF.

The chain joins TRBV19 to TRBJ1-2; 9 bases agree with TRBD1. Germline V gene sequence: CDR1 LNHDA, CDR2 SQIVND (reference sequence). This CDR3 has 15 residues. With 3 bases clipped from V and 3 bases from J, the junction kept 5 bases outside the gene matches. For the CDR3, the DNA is TGTGCCAGTAGTATGTTACAGGGGGCGGACTATGGCTACACCTTC. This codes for CASSMLQGADYGYTF.

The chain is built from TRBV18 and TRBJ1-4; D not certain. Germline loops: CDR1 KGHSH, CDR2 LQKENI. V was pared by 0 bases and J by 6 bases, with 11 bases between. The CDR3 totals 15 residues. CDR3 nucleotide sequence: TGTGCCAGCTCACCACCTGAGTCCGGAGATGAAAAACTGTTTTTT. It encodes CASSPPESGDEKLFF.

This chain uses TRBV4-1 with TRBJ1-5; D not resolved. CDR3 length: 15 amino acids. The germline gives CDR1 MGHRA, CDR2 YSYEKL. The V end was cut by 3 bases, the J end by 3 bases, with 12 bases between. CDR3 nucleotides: TGCGCCAGCAGCCAGGCCCAGGCTACCAATCAGCCCCAGCATTTT. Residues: CASSQAQATNQPQHF.

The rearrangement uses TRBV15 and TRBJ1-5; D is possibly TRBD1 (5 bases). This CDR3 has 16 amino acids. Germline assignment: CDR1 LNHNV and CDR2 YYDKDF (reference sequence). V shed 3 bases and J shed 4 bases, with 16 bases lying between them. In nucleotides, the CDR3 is TGTGCCACCAGCAGCCATCCGACGGGGGGGAATCAGCCCCAGCATTTT. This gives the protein CATSSHPTGGNQPQHF.

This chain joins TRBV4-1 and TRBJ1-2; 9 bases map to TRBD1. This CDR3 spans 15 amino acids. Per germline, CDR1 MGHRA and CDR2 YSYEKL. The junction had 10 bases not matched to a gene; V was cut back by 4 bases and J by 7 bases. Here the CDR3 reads CASSLRDRDMSGYTF. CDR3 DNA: TGCGCCAGCAGCCTCCGGGACAGGGATATGTCTGGCTACACCTTC.

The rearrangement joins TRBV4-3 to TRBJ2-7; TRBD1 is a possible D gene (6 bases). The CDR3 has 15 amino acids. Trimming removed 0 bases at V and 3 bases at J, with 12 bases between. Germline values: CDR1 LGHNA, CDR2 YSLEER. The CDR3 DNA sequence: TGCGCCAGCAGCCAAGAACAGGACAGAGTCTACGAGCAGTACTTC. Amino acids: CASSQEQDRVYEQYF.

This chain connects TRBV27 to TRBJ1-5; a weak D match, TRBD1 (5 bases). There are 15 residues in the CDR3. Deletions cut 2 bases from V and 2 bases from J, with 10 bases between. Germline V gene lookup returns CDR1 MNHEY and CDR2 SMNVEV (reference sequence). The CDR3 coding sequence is TGTGCCAGCAGTTTAGAAGGGGCGGGCAATCAGCCCCAGCATTTT. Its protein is CASSLEGAGNQPQHF.

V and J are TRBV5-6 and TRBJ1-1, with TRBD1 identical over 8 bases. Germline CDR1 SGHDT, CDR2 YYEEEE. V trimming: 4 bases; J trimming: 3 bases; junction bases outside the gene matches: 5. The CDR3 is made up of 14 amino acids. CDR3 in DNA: TGTGCCAGCAGCATCCAGGACAGGGACACTGAAGCTTTCTTT. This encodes CASSIQDRDTEAFF.

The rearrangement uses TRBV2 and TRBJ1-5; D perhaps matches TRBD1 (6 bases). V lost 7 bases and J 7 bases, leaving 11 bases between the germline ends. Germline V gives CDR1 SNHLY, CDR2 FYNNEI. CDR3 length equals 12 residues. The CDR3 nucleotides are TGTGCCAGCACAGGGGAAGGACAGCCCCAGCATTTT. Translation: CASTGEGQPQHF.

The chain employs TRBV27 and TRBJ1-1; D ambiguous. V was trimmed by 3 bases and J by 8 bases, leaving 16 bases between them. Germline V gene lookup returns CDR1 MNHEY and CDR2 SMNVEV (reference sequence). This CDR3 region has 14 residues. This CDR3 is CASSFSPTSGEAFF. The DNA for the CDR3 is TGTGCCAGCAGTTTCTCACCGACAAGCGGCGAAGCTTTCTTT.